The TCR beta chain under discussion was sequenced for a study of cytomegalovirus exposure and HLA in healthy donors. This CDR3 region has 14 residues. CDR1 is LNHDA and CDR2 is SQIVND in the germline V gene (reference sequence). The V end was cut by 3 bases, the J end by 7 bases, with 13 bases between. Study conclusions and caveats: An analysis that came later showed most CMV-associated TCR beta chains appearing HLA-restricted. Common viral pathogens seemed to be connected with several of the most significant clusters, according to a later analysis. The study flagged roughly 160 TCR beta chains as cytomegalovirus-associated.

PCR was performed using 60 Vbeta and 13 Jbeta primers. Produced via immunoSEQ multiplex PCR; TCRdb's table is partial and in-frame only. The data show roughly 200,000 clones, with over 70% seen just once and around 5.7% held by the top ten. With regard to this clone: Its antigen is not known.

This clonotype originated in a man aged 35-49 years in good health and CMV-seronegative. Sample: PBMCs. The V call is TRBV19, the J call TRBJ1-5; D remains ambiguous. The CDR3 is CASSIWASGQPQHF. Written as DNA, the CDR3 is TGTGCCAGTAGTATCTGGGCCTCGGGGCAGCCCCAGCATTTT.